The 18 T cell receptor beta chains below were found in one sample sequenced in a study of patients and donors after allogeneic stem cell transplantation. TCRdb passed the RT-PCR reads through MiXCR, listing each CDR3 protein once. The profile shows some 880,000 distinct CDR3 sequences, more than 15% of them singletons. The sample was blood, either unsorted or a sorted T cell fraction (not recorded which). The receptors here all came from a human donor who was either an allogeneic HSCT recipient or a stem cell or donor lymphocyte infusion donor (not recorded which). It is not recorded whose cells these are; they may come from a transplant donor.

The V call is TRBV15, the J call TRBJ2-3; D gene ambiguous. Germline CDR1 and CDR2: LNHNV and YYDKDF (reference sequence). The CDR3 covers 14 residues. V lost 3 bases and J 1 base, leaving 8 bases between the germline ends. The CDR3 reads CATSSELGTDTQYF. CDR3 nucleotide sequence: TGTGCCACCAGCAGTGAACTGGGCACAGATACGCAGTATTTT.

This rearrangement joins TRBV9 to TRBJ1-5; TRBD1 matches 8 bases. V trimming: 3 bases; J trimming: 6 bases; junction bases outside the gene matches: 5. The CDR3 has 14 amino acids. Germline loops: CDR1 SGDLS, CDR2 YYNGEE. The CDR3 protein is CASSEGQGPQPQHF. CDR3 bases: TGTGCCAGCAGCGAAGGACAGGGCCCTCAGCCCCAGCATTTT.

The chain combines TRBV2 with TRBJ1-6; the D is unclear. The CDR3 has 12 residues. Germline assignment: CDR1 SNHLY and CDR2 FYNNEI. The germline V and J ends were trimmed by 3 bases and 11 bases, with 8 bases remaining between them. The CDR3 loop is CASSETSTPLHF. DNA for the CDR3: TGTGCCAGCAGTGAGACAAGCACACCCCTCCACTTT. The full variable domain, rest sourced from reference TRBV2 and TRBJ1-6, is EPEVTQTPSHQVTQMGQEVILRCVPISNHLYFYWYRQILGQKVEFLVSFYNNEISEKSEIFDDQFSVERPDGSNFTLKIRSTKLEDSAMYFCASSETSTPLHFGNGTRLTVT.

The gene calls are TRBV7-2 and TRBJ2-7, with 8 nucleotides matching TRBD2. The CDR3 is made up of 16 amino acids. V dropped 5 bases and J dropped 7; count of bases not matched to a gene: 16. Germline V gives CDR1 SGHTA, CDR2 FQGNSA. In DNA form, the CDR3 reads TGTGCCAGCAGCCGAGACGGGGGGGCCCCCTTGGGTGAGCAGTACTTC. Its translation is CASSRDGGAPLGEQYF.

The CDR3: CASSNTGQNNSPLHF. The CDR3 bases are TGTGCCAGCAGCAATACGGGACAGAATAATTCACCCCTCCACTTT. V usage is TRBV7-9 and J usage is TRBJ1-6; 7 bases agree with TRBD1. V trimming: 5 bases; J trimming: 5 bases; junction bases outside the gene matches: 6. Germline V lookup: CDR1 SEHNR, CDR2 FQNEAQ (reference sequence). The length of the CDR3 is 15 residues. Filled out from reference TRBV7-9 and TRBJ1-6, the complete variable domain reads DTGVSQNPRHKITKRGQNVTFRCDPISEHNRLYWYRQTLGQGPEFLTYFQNEAQLEKSRLLSDRFSAERPKGSFSTLEIQRTEQGDSAMYLCASSNTGQNNSPLHFGNGTRLTVT.

This chain connects TRBV12-3 or TRBV12-4 to TRBJ2-1; TRBD1 agrees at 9 bases. The CDR3 loop spans 16 amino acids. The V segment lost 3 bases and the J segment 9 bases; nucleotides outside the gene matches: 12. CDR3 region: CASSFFLDRGRGEQFF. The CDR3 DNA is TGTGCCAGCAGTTTCTTCCTGGACAGGGGAAGGGGTGAGCAGTTCTTC.

CDR3 amino acids: CASSPRVRGTSEAFF. DNA for the CDR3: TGTGCCAGCAGTCCTCGGGTTCGAGGGACGTCTGAAGCTTTCTTT. The chain links TRBV12-3 or TRBV12-4 to TRBJ1-1; perhaps TRBD1 as D (5 bases). The CDR3 totals 15 residues. V lost 5 bases, J lost 6 bases, and 19 bases lay in between.

This chain uses TRBV19 with TRBJ1-1; D uncertain. The V gene's germline CDR1 is LNHDA and CDR2 SQIVND (reference sequence). The ends were cut back, 3 bases at V and 6 bases at J, with 17 bases in the middle. The CDR3 consists of 15 residues. The CDR3 nucleotides read TGTGCCAGTAGTATCTCCAGGCGCGGATGGTCTGAAGCTTTCTTT. Translated, it gives CASSISRRGWSEAFF.

The chain links TRBV5-5 to TRBJ2-4; the match to TRBD1 covers 8 bases. With V trimmed by 2 bases and J by 8 bases, 6 bases remained unmatched. The CDR3 has 14 amino acids. CDR1 is SGHKS, CDR2 YYEKEE, per germline (reference sequence). This CDR3 reads CASSFGQGAYIQYF. The CDR3 DNA sequence: TGTGCCAGCAGCTTTGGGCAGGGGGCCTACATTCAGTACTTC. The whole variable domain, remainder taken from reference TRBV5-5 and TRBJ2-4, is DAGVTQSPTHLIKTRGQQVTLRCSPISGHKSVSWYQQVLGQGPQFIFQYYEKEERGRGNFPDRFSARQFPNYSSELNVNALLLGDSALYLCASSFGQGAYIQYFGAGTRLSVL.

This rearrangement joins TRBV15 to TRBJ2-1; either TRBD1 or TRBD2 may fit D (5 bases each). CDR1 and CDR2 from the germline V gene are LNHNV and YYDKDF (reference sequence). The CDR3 totals 15 residues. The V end was cut by 3 bases, the J end by 8 bases, with 17 bases between. The CDR3 coding sequence is TGTGCCACCAGCAGGAGGGAGCCAGGGTCGGATGAGCAGTTCTTC. It encodes CATSRREPGSDEQFF.

This chain uses TRBV5-1 with TRBJ2-2; the match to TRBD2 covers 7 bases. CDR1 SGHRS and CDR2 YFSETQ come from the germline V gene. The CDR3 is 14 amino acids. The V segment lost 2 bases and the J segment 6 bases; nucleotides outside the gene matches: 4. The CDR3, as DNA: TGCGCCAGCAGCTTCGCGGGGGTCCCCGGGGAGCTGTTTTTT. The encoded protein is CASSFAGVPGELFF.

This clonotype was observed many times. The V and J genes are TRBV20-1 and TRBJ2-5, with TRBD1 matching over 11 bases. CDR1 is DFQATT, CDR2 SNEGSKA, per germline (reference sequence). The CDR3 consists of 15 residues. V trimming: 2 bases; J trimming: 5 bases; junction bases outside the gene matches: 7. The CDR3, as DNA: TGCAGTGCTAGATCGGACAGGGGGCGATTCGAGACCCAGTACTTC. This encodes CSARSDRGRFETQYF.

Of note for this clonotype: This may arise from a read error, as a much more abundant clone is one base away. The genes are TRBV12-3 or TRBV12-4 and TRBJ2-1, with 8 nucleotides matching TRBD1. CDR3 length: 15 amino acids. The CDR3 nucleotides read TGTGCCAGCAGGTACGGGACAGGAACCTACAATGTGCAGTTCTTC. As protein: CASRYGTGTYNVQFF.

The chain combines TRBV6-5 with TRBJ2-7; 10 positions agree with TRBD2. Germline CDR1 MNHEY, CDR2 SVGAGI. The length of the CDR3 is 15 residues. V lost 2 bases and J lost 0; bases outside the gene matches: 1. The chain's CDR3 is CASSYGLADSYEQYF. The CDR3 DNA is TGTGCCAGCAGTTACGGACTAGCGGACTCCTACGAGCAGTACTTC.

Concerning this clonotype: This could be a read error, since a much larger clone is one nucleotide away. The CDR3 nucleotides read TGTGCCAGCAGTAGGGACAGGGGGGATGAAAAAGTGTTTTTT. This encodes CASSRDRGDEKVFF. The V call is TRBV12-3 or TRBV12-4, the J call TRBJ1-4; TRBD1 agrees at 11 bases. The CDR3 extends over 14 amino acids.

This clonotype was counted a few times. This rearrangement joins TRBV20-1 to TRBJ1-2; 11 nucleotides line up with TRBD1. V dropped 0 bases and J dropped 8; count of bases not matched to a gene: 8. This CDR3 is built from 15 residues. Germline V gene data show CDR1 as DFQATT and CDR2 as SNEGSKA (reference sequence). This CDR3 is CSARDLGQGGLGYTF. The CDR3 DNA reads as TGCAGTGCTAGAGATTTGGGACAGGGGGGATTAGGCTACACCTTC.

This clonotype was counted between two and nine times. The gene calls are TRBV7-9 and TRBJ2-2; D call uncertain. Trimming removed 5 bases from V and 3 bases from J, with 16 bases in between. The CDR3 is made up of 16 amino acids. The V gene's germline CDR1 is SEHNR and CDR2 FQNEAQ (reference sequence). CDR3 in amino acids: CASSPSGVPDTGELFF. The CDR3, as DNA: TGTGCCAGCAGCCCTAGTGGGGTCCCCGACACCGGGGAGCTGTTTTTT.

The chain employs TRBV20-1 and TRBJ2-3; TRBD2 might be the D (5 bases). Looked up from germline, CDR1 is DFQATT and CDR2 is SNEGSKA (reference sequence). V was pared by 0 bases and J by 4 bases, with 11 bases between. CDR3 length: 14 amino acids. The CDR3 spells CSARESSMADTQYF. CDR3 DNA: TGCAGTGCTAGAGAGTCTAGCATGGCAGATACGCAGTATTTT.